This T cell receptor (beta chain) appears in the sequencing data of a study of T cells in Graves' hyperthyroidism and ophthalmopathy. Overall study findings and caveats: In the blood, most expanded thyroid clonotypes above 0.001 appeared as well.

On this clonotype itself: Its antigen is as yet unknown. One base away lies a much larger clone, so this may be a sequencing read error.

Amplification of TCR beta CDR3 regions used RNA as the template. Initially, a first-round RT-PCR of the TCR CDR3 employed the HTBI primer set. Using its own MiXCR run on the multiplex PCR reads, TCRdb lists one record per CDR3 protein. The table shows around 600,000 distinct CDR3 sequences, with 45% occurring only once. This TCR was recovered from an adult man with Graves' disease, either hyperthyroidism or ophthalmopathy (not recorded which). What was sequenced was peripheral blood or thyroid tissue (not recorded which).

Here the CDR3 DNA reads TGTGCCAGCAGCCCGTGGACAGGGAGCTCCCACGAGCAGTACTTC. It yields the protein CASSPWTGSSHEQYF. This chain uses TRBV7-9 with TRBJ2-7, with 8 bases fitting TRBD1. This CDR3 is built from 15 residues. Germline V CDR1 and CDR2: SEHNR, FQNEAQ (reference sequence).